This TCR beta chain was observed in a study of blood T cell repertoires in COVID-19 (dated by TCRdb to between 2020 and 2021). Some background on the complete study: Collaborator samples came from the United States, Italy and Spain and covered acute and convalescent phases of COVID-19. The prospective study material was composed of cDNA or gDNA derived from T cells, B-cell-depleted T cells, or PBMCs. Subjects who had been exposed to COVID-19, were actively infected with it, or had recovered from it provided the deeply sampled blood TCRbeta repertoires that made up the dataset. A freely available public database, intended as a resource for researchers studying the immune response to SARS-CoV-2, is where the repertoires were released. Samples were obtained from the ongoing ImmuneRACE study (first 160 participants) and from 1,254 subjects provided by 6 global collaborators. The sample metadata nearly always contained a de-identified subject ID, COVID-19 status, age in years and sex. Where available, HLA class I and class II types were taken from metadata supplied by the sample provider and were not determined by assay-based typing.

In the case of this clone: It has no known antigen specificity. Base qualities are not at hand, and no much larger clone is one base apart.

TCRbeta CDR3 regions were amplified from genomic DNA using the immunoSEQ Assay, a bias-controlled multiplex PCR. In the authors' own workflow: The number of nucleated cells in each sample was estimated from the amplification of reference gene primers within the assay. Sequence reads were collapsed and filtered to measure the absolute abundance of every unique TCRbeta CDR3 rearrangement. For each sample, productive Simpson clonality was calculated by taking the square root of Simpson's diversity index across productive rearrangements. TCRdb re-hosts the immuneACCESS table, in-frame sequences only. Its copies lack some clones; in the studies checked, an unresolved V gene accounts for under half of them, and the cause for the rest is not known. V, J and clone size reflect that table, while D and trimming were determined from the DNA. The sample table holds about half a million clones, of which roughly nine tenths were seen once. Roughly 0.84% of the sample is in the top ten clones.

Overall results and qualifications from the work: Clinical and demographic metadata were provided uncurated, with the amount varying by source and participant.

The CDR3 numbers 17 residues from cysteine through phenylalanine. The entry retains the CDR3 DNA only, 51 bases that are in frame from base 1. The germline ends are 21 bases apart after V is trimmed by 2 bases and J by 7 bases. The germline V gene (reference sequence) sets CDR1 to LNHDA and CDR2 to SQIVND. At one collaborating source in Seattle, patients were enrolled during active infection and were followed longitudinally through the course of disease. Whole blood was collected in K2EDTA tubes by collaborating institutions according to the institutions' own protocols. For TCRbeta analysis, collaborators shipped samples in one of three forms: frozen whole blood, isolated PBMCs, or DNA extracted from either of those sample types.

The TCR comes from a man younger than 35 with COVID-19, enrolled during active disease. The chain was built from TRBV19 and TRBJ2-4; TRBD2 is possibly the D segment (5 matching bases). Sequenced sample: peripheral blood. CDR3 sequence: CASSIFSPIGRENIQYF. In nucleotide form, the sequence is TGTGCCAGTAGTATATTCTCCCCTATTGGGAGAGAGAACATTCAGTACTTC.